Listed here are 5 T cell receptor beta chains from one sample, sequenced in a study of CD8+CD57+ T cells in acquired aplastic anemia. CDR3 and TCR beta VDJ profiling relied on genomic DNA as the template. TCRdb re-analysed the reads in MiXCR, keeping a single row per CDR3 protein. The table includes some 200,000 distinct CDR3 sequences, approximately 60% detected once. The sequenced sample was sorted CD4+, CD8+, or CD8+CD57+ T cells (not recorded which) from PBMCs. These receptors came from a human donor in good health.

The chain couples TRBV7-9 to TRBJ1-1; the D gene is possibly TRBD1 (5 bases). This CDR3 contains 14 residues. Per the germline V gene, CDR1 is SEHNR and CDR2 is FQNEAQ (reference sequence). Trimming stripped 5 bases from V and 1 base from J, with 11 bases between. Here the CDR3 reads CASSPGLQNTEAFF. CDR3 nucleotides: TGTGCCAGCAGCCCGGGACTCCAGAACACTGAAGCTTTCTTT.

The V and J genes are TRBV15 and TRBJ1-1; weak D call: TRBD1 (6 bases). This CDR3 has 15 amino acids. With 2 bases removed from V and 2 bases from J, the gap between germline ends came to 12 bases. Germline V CDR1 and CDR2: LNHNV, YYDKDF (reference sequence). In nucleotides, the CDR3 is TGTGCCACCAGCAGATCCCACGGGACAAACACTGAAGCTTTCTTT. Amino acid sequence: CATSRSHGTNTEAFF.

The chain couples TRBV24-1 to TRBJ1-2, with unresolved D. The CDR3 is made up of 12 amino acids. Trimming left V 4 bases short and J 2 bases short, with 4 bases between. Germline-derived CDR1 and CDR2 are KGHDR and SFDVKD. The DNA for the CDR3 is TGTGCCACCAGTGAGGCCAACTATGGCTACACCTTC. Its protein product is CATSEANYGYTF.

This clonotype was picked up many times. The rearrangement links TRBV7-6 to TRBJ2-7; D is ambiguous. Trimming removed 5 bases at V and 2 bases at J, with 16 bases between. In germline, CDR1 is SGHVS, CDR2 FNYEAQ. The CDR3 sequence is 15 residues long. The CDR3 DNA reads as TGTGCCAGCAGCCAAGGGCACACAAGGACCTACGAGCAGTACTTC. Translation gives CASSQGHTRTYEQYF.

This clonotype was counted ten times or more. The V gene is TRBV4-2, the J gene TRBJ2-7, with D perhaps TRBD2 (6 bases). The CDR3 runs to 15 residues. Trimming removed 0 bases at V and 2 bases at J, with 11 bases between. Germline V gene sequence: CDR1 LGHNA, CDR2 YNFKEQ. CDR3 DNA sequence: TGTGCCAGCAGCCAAGACGGCGGGGCGGCCTACGAGCAGTACTTC. Translated: CASSQDGGAAYEQYF.